The clone carrying this TCR beta chain was counted once. Antigen specificity is unknown. The table came from immunoSEQ multiplex PCR; TCRdb's copy has only in-frame clones and leaves some out. This sample has under 80,000 clones; 80% to 90% occur once, and the top ten carry roughly 4%. The data were taken from a study of OX40 agonist ivuxolimab in advanced cancers. Overall study: Ivuxolimab is a fully human IgG2 antibody that activates OX40 (CD134). Patients in dose escalation had liver, melanoma, kidney or head and neck cancers.

The CDR3 is 15 residues long. The V gene lost 6 bases and the J gene lost 0 bases, with 12 bases spanning the gap. Per germline, CDR1 SNHLY and CDR2 FYNNEI. General study findings and limits: At 0.1 to 3.0 mg/kg and by week 6, CD4+ and CD8+ T cells in the blood had expanded clonally. There were, on average, more expanded clones in CD8+ T cells than in CD4+.

The rearrangement uses TRBV2 and TRBJ1-5; the D gene is possibly TRBD1 (6 bases). The receptor was isolated from an adult with an advanced solid tumor such as melanoma, head and neck, liver or kidney cancer. The sequencing here drew on CD4+ or CD8+ T cells sorted from blood, taken in a trial of the OX40 agonist ivuxolimab. The CDR3 reads CASRKDSNSNQPQHF. For the CDR3, the DNA is TGTGCCAGCAGGAAGGACAGCAATAGCAATCAGCCCCAGCATTTT.